This T cell receptor beta chain emerged from a study of beta chain features in type 1 diabetes. CD45RO/CCR7/CD25/CD127/CD95/CD27 staining was used to isolate CD4+ naive, central memory, regulatory and stem cell-like memory cells by sorting. V was pared by 4 bases and J by 7 bases, with 11 bases between. The CDR3 spans 13 residues. Germline CDR1 is SGHTA and CDR2 is FQGNSA. With regard to this clone: Its specificity is not known.

cDNA synthesis used the whole RNA isolate, giving expressed TCRB sequences. Deep immunoSEQ sequencing covered naive, central memory and regulatory T cell samples. Method: immunoSEQ multiplex PCR; TCRdb's copy keeps in-frame clones and lacks some. The repertoire holds roughly 180,000 clones, approximately 8% seen once, with roughly 0.5% in the top ten. Study-wide results and limits: There was a moderate but significant shortening of TCRB CDR3s in all four CD4+ subsets of Type 1 diabetes patients.

The receptor was isolated from a man younger than 35 with type 1 diabetes. The sample was central memory CD4+ T cells from blood. The rearrangement links TRBV7-2 to TRBJ2-4; D not certain. CDR3 nucleotides: TGTGCCAGCAGCTCCCAACCCGGGAACATTCAGTACTTC. Translated, it gives CASSSQPGNIQYF. The entire variable domain, with the rest obtained from reference TRBV7-2 and TRBJ2-4, is as follows: GAGVSQSPSNKVTEKGKDVELRCDPISGHTALYWYRQSLGQGLEFLIYFQGNSAPDKSGLPSDRFSAERTGGSVSTLTIQRTQQEDSAVYLCASSSQPGNIQYFGAGTRLSVL.